Listed here are 13 T cell receptor beta chains from one sample, sequenced in a study of response to subunit inactivated influenza vaccine. TCRdb itself ran the RT-PCR reads through MiXCR, one entry per CDR3 protein. This table holds 290,000 or so distinct CDR3 sequences, 20% to 25% found once. The sample consisted of PBMCs from blood, taken about 19 months after vaccination. These receptors originate from a man between 50 and 70 years old who received an inactivated influenza vaccine.

The chain carries TRBV24-1 and TRBJ2-3; 11 bases agree with TRBD2. The CDR3 loop spans 16 amino acids. The germline V gene encodes CDR1 KGHDR and CDR2 SFDVKD. With V trimmed by 2 bases and J by 12 bases, 12 bases remained unmatched. The CDR3, as DNA: TGTGCCACCAGTGATTCCGGGACTAGCGGCACAGATATCCAGTATTTT. It encodes CATSDSGTSGTDIQYF.

This clonotype was counted between two and nine times. The V gene is TRBV29-1, the J gene TRBJ1-4; D perhaps matches TRBD1 (5 bases). CDR3 size: 14 residues. The V gene's germline CDR1 is SQVTM and CDR2 ANQGSEA. The germline V and J ends were trimmed by 4 bases and 2 bases, with 11 bases remaining between them. The CDR3 loop is CSVAGGRTNEKLFF. CDR3 in DNA: TGCAGCGTTGCGGGGGGGAGGACTAATGAAAAACTGTTTTTT.

This clonotype came up many times. The gene calls are TRBV11-2 and TRBJ2-7, with 8 bases fitting TRBD1. Trimming took 5 bases from V and 2 from J; bases not matched to a gene: 8. Germline CDR1 reads SGHAT; CDR2 reads FQNNGV. CDR3 length: 15 residues. The CDR3 protein is CASSALGTGPYEQYF. For the CDR3, the DNA is TGTGCCAGCAGCGCGCTGGGGACAGGCCCCTACGAGCAGTACTTC.

This clonotype was observed a few times. This chain uses TRBV7-2 with TRBJ2-3, with D hard to call. Germline CDR1 reads SGHTA; CDR2 reads FQGNSA. CDR3 length equals 15 residues. V shed 6 bases and J shed 2 bases, with 15 bases lying between them. CDR3 DNA: TGTGCCAGCAGACCCAGCAGGCTGTTCACAGATACGCAGTATTTT. This codes for CASRPSRLFTDTQYF. Full variable domain (remainder filled in from reference TRBV7-2 and TRBJ2-3): GAGVSQSPSNKVTEKGKDVELRCDPISGHTALYWYRQSLGQGLEFLIYFQGNSAPDKSGLPSDRFSAERTGGSVSTLTIQRTQQEDSAVYLCASRPSRLFTDTQYFGPGTRLTVL.

The chain couples TRBV29-1 to TRBJ2-5; D not certain. The CDR3 sequence is 12 residues long. V lost 4 bases to trimming and J lost 4 bases, with 10 bases between them. Germline V CDR1 and CDR2: SQVTM, ANQGSEA. The CDR3 coding sequence is TGCAGCGTTGCTGTGGGGATAGAGACCCAGTACTTC. Amino acid sequence: CSVAVGIETQYF.

The chain recombines TRBV28 with TRBJ2-3, with 9 positions matching TRBD1. Unmatched junction bases numbered 10, after V lost 5 bases and J lost 10 bases. CDR3 length equals 14 residues. Germline V CDR1 and CDR2: MDHEN, SYDVKM. CDR3 bases: TGTGCCAGCAGTACGGGACAGGGAGGTTGGGCGCAGTATTTT. Its protein is CASSTGQGGWAQYF.

The chain carries TRBV6-1 and TRBJ2-2; D might be TRBD2 (5 bases). The ends were cut back, 5 bases at V and 4 bases at J, with 14 bases in the middle. Looked up from germline, CDR1 is MNHNS and CDR2 is SASEGT. The CDR3 is made up of 15 amino acids. The CDR3 region is CASSPTEGSTGELFF. CDR3 in DNA: TGTGCCAGCAGTCCAACAGAGGGAAGCACCGGGGAGCTGTTTTTT.

This clonotype was recorded many times. V is TRBV11-1 and J is TRBJ1-1; no clear D gene. In germline, CDR1 is SGHAT, CDR2 FQDESV (reference sequence). The CDR3 has 12 residues. V was pared by 4 bases and J by 10 bases, with 13 bases between. The CDR3 DNA sequence: TGTGCCAGCAGCTCGAGCGCAGTTGGAGCTTTCTTT. Protein product: CASSSSAVGAFF.

CDR3: CASSQGDTGSGAFF. The CDR3 DNA reads as TGCGCCAGCAGCCAAGGGGACACAGGGTCTGGGGCTTTCTTT. V is TRBV4-3 and J is TRBJ1-1; TRBD1 might be the D (6 bases). Germline V gives CDR1 LGHNA, CDR2 YSLEER. Trimming took 1 base from V and 11 from J, leaving 17 bases between them. The CDR3 length is 14 residues.

This clonotype occurred a few times. The chain uses TRBV15 and TRBJ1-1; 10 bases align to TRBD1. The CDR3 runs 14 residues. Germline V gene data show CDR1 as LNHNV and CDR2 as YYDKDF (reference sequence). J gave up 6 bases and V 3 bases, and 4 bases lay outside the gene matches. The CDR3 region is CATSRDRGGSEAFF. CDR3 bases: TGTGCCACCAGCAGGGACAGGGGGGGATCTGAAGCTTTCTTT. The full variable domain, its missing parts supplied by reference TRBV15 and TRBJ1-1, is DAMVIQNPRYQVTQFGKPVTLSCSQTLNHNVMYWYQQKSSQAPKLLFHYYDKDFNNEADTPDNFQSRRPNTSFCFLDIRSPGLGDTAMYLCATSRDRGGSEAFFGQGTRLTVV.

The chain has TRBV21-1 and TRBJ1-4. TRBV21-1 is a pseudogene segment. The length of the CDR3 is 17 residues. The CDR3 nucleotides read TGTGCCAGCAGCAAACTAGGCAGGACTCAATGGGATGAAAAACTGTTTTTT. It yields the protein CASSKLGRTQWDEKLFF.

The genes are TRBV12-3 or TRBV12-4 and TRBJ2-3, with D possibly TRBD2 on 5 matching bases. The CDR3 totals 16 residues. V lost 7 bases and J 4 bases, leaving 21 bases between the germline ends. The CDR3 sequence is CASTPAGRVQSDTQYF. DNA for the CDR3: TGTGCCAGCACCCCCGCCGGGCGGGTCCAGTCAGATACGCAGTATTTT.

This rearrangement joins TRBV19 to TRBJ1-1; D ambiguous. Germline lookup yields CDR1 LNHDA and CDR2 SQIVND (reference sequence). The V end was cut by 5 bases, the J end by 0 bases, with 19 bases between. The CDR3 runs 17 residues. This CDR3 is CASSPRHFLPMNTEAFF. CDR3 nucleotide sequence: TGTGCCAGTAGTCCTCGACACTTTCTGCCTATGAACACTGAAGCTTTCTTT. The whole variable domain, filled in from reference TRBV19 and TRBJ1-1, reads DGGITQSPKYLFRKEGQNVTLSCEQNLNHDAMYWYRQDPGQGLRLIYYSQIVNDFQKGDIAEGYSVSREKKESFPLTVTSAQKNPTAFYLCASSPRHFLPMNTEAFFGQGTRLTVV.